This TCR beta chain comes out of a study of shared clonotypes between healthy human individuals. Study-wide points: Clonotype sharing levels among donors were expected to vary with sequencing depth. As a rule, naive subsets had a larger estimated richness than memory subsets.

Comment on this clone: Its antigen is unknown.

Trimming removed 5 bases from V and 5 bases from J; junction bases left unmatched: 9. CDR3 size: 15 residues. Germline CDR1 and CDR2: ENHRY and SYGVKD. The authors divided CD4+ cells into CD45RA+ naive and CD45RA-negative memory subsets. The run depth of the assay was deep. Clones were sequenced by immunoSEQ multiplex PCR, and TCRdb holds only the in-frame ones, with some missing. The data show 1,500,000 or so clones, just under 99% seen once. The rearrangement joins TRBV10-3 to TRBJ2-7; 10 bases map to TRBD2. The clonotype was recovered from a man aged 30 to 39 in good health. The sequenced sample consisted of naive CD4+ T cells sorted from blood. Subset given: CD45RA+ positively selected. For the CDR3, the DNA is TGTGCCATCAGTAAGCGTACTAGCGGGGATGACGAGCAGTACTTC. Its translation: CAISKRTSGDDEQYF.